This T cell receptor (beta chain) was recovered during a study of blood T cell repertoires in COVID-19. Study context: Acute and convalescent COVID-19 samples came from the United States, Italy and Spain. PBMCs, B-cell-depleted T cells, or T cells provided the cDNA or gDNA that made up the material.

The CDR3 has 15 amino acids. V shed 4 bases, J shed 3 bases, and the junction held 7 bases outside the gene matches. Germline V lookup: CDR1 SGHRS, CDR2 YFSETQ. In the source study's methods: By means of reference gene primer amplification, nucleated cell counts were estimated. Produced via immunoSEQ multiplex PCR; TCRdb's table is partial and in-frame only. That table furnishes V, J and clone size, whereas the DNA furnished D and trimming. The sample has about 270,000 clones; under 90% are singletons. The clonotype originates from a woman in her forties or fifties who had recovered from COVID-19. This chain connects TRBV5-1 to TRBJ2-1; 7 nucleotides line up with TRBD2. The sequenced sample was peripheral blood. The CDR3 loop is CASSLTSPHYNEQFF. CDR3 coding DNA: TGCGCCAGCAGCCTGACTAGCCCGCACTACAATGAGCAGTTCTTC.